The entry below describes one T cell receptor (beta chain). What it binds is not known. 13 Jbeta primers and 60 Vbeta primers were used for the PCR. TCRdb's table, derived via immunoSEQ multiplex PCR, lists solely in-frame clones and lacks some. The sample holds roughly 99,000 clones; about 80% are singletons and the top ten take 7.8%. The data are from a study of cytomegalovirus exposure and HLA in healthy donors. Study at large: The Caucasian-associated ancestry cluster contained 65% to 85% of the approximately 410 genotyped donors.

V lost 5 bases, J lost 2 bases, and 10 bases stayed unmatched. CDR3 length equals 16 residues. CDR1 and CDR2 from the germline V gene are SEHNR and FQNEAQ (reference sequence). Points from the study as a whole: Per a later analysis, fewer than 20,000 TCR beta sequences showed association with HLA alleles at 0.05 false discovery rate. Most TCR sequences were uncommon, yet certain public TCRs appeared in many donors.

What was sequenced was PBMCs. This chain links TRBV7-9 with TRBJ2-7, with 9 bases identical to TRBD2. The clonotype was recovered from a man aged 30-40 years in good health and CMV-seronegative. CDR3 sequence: CASSPRSGGLPYEQYF. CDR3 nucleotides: TGTGCCAGCAGCCCGAGGAGCGGGGGGCTCCCCTACGAGCAGTACTTC.